Shown below are 21 T cell receptor beta chains from a single sample sequenced in a study of glioma-infiltrating T cells after dendritic cell vaccination. Only in-frame clones appear in the TCRdb table, and some are missing; sequencing was by immunoSEQ multiplex PCR. This sample yields fewer than 110,000 clones, of which roughly 76% are seen a single time; about 12% belongs to the top ten. The material was blood, obtained before dendritic cell vaccination. These receptors were obtained from a human donor with glioblastoma.

This clone was detected once. This sequence joins TRBV19 and TRBJ2-5; weak D call: TRBD1 (6 bases). Near its end, the DNA agrees better with TRBJ2-7, so the J call may be wrong. Germline CDR1 LNHDA, CDR2 SQIVND (reference sequence). The CDR3 totals 13 residues. The CDR3 bases are TGTGCCAGTAGTCCGAACAGGGATTACGAGCAGTACTTC. It specifies CASSPNRDYEQYF.

The V and J genes are TRBV7-2 and TRBJ2-7; D call uncertain. The V gene's germline CDR1 is SGHTA and CDR2 FQGNSA. CDR3 length: 13 amino acids. V was clipped by 1 base and J by 2 bases, with 6 bases between them. DNA for the CDR3: TGTGCCAGCAGCTTAGGGCTGGCCTACGAGCAGTACTTC. This codes for CASSLGLAYEQYF.

This chain links TRBV6-5 with TRBJ2-5; 9 nucleotides agree with TRBD2. With V trimmed by 2 bases and J by 5 bases, 6 bases remained unmatched. The germline gives CDR1 MNHEY, CDR2 SVGAGI. This CDR3 is 15 amino acids long. In DNA form, the CDR3 reads TGTGCCAGCAGTTACGAGGGTCTAGCGGGGGAGACCCAGTACTTC. This sequence encodes CASSYEGLAGETQYF.

As regards this clone: This may be a read error: a much more frequent sequence differs by one nucleotide. The rearrangement joins TRBV2 to TRBJ2-2; TRBD2 matches 10 bases. Germline V gene data show CDR1 as SNHLY and CDR2 as FYNNEI. This CDR3 is built from 19 residues. This CDR3 is CASSQAMLAGAMGLGELFF. The CDR3 DNA sequence: TGTGCCAGCAGTCAAGCGATGCTAGCGGGGGCCATGGGGTTGGGGGAGCTGTTTTTT.

The genes are TRBV7-9 and TRBJ1-1; D is unresolved. Trimming removed 5 bases at V and 0 bases at J, with 7 bases between. Germline CDR1 and CDR2: SEHNR and FQNEAQ (reference sequence). The CDR3 totals 13 residues. In DNA form, the CDR3 reads TGTGCCAGCAGCCCGCGGATGAACACTGAAGCTTTCTTT. This encodes CASSPRMNTEAFF.

This chain joins TRBV25-1 and TRBJ2-2, with D perhaps TRBD2 (5 bases). The CDR3 is 11 amino acids. In germline, CDR1 is MGHDK, CDR2 SYGVNS. Trimming took off 2 bases at V and 13 bases at J, with 8 bases between the two ends. The CDR3 DNA reads TGTGCCAGCAGTGAAGGAGGTGGGCTGTTTTTT. It specifies CASSEGGGLFF.

This clone has only a few counts. The chain combines TRBV7-6 with TRBJ1-6; 9 positions agree with TRBD1. Germline assignment: CDR1 SGHVS and CDR2 FNYEAQ. CDR3 length equals 14 residues. The ends lost 4 bases at V and 10 bases at J; junction bases unmatched: 5. CDR3 in amino acids: CASSSDRGLSPLHF. For the CDR3, the DNA is TGTGCCAGCAGCTCGGACAGGGGTCTGTCACCCCTCCACTTT.

J is TRBJ2-2 and V is TRBV12-5; D not certain. Germline CDR1 reads LGHNT; CDR2 reads FRNRAP. Trimming left V 1 base short and J 7 bases short, with 7 bases between. This CDR3 comprises 13 residues. CDR3 DNA sequence: TGTGCTAGTGGTTTGGACGCAGACGGGGAGCTGTTTTTT. This gives the protein CASGLDADGELFF. The whole variable domain, remainder taken from reference TRBV12-5 and TRBJ2-2, is DARVTQTPRHKVTEMGQEVTMRCQPILGHNTVFWYRQTMMQGLELLAYFRNRAPLDDSGMPKDRFSAEMPDATLATLKIQPSEPRDSAVYFCASGLDADGELFFGEGSRLTVL.

The chain couples TRBV21-1 to TRBJ1-2. TRBV21-1 is assigned pseudogene status. The length of the CDR3 is 12 residues. The DNA of the CDR3 is TGTGCCACCGCTGACGGGTTCTATGGCTACACCTTC. Translation gives CATADGFYGYTF.

The V and J genes are TRBV19 and TRBJ1-6; D is unresolved. CDR3 length: 15 residues. Germline CDR1 and CDR2: LNHDA and SQIVND (reference sequence). The V and J ends lost 5 bases and 7 bases respectively, with 15 bases between them. This chain's CDR3 is CASSPRLVGNSPLHF. The CDR3 nucleotides read TGTGCCAGTAGTCCTCGCCTGGTCGGGAATTCACCCCTCCACTTT. Full variable domain (remainder filled in from reference TRBV19 and TRBJ1-6): DGGITQSPKYLFRKEGQNVTLSCEQNLNHDAMYWYRQDPGQGLRLIYYSQIVNDFQKGDIAEGYSVSREKKESFPLTVTSAQKNPTAFYLCASSPRLVGNSPLHFGNGTRLTVT.

The chain combines TRBV28 with TRBJ2-7; D is unresolved. CDR3 length equals 15 residues. V lost 5 bases and J 3 bases, leaving 17 bases between the germline ends. Germline assignment: CDR1 MDHEN and CDR2 SYDVKM. Written as DNA, the CDR3 is TGTGCCAGCAGTCGCGACGGGTCGCCCCTCTACGAGCAGTACTTC. Translated: CASSRDGSPLYEQYF. Variable domain in full (rest from reference TRBV28 and TRBJ2-7): DVKVTQSSRYLVKRTGEKVFLECVQDMDHENMFWYRQDPGLGLRLIYFSYDVKMKEKGDIPEGYSVSREKKERFSLILESASTNQTSMYLCASSRDGSPLYEQYFGPGTRLTVT.

The sample holds one count of this clone. The gene calls are TRBV5-1 and TRBJ2-2, with a weak D call TRBD2 (5 bases). Germline V CDR1 and CDR2: SGHRS, YFSETQ. The CDR3 totals 15 residues. Trimming took 0 bases from V and 3 from J, leaving 9 bases between them. The CDR3 is CASSLAGMDTGELFF. In DNA, the CDR3 is TGCGCCAGCAGCTTGGCCGGGATGGACACCGGGGAGCTGTTTTTT.

The V and J genes are TRBV2 and TRBJ2-7, with D tentatively TRBD2 (6 bases). Germline V lookup: CDR1 SNHLY, CDR2 FYNNEI. The CDR3 has 14 amino acids. The V and J ends lost 4 bases and 3 bases respectively, with 13 bases between them. CDR3 sequence reads: CASSAGGSYYEQYF. The DNA for the CDR3 is TGTGCCAGCAGTGCCGGGGGTAGCTACTACGAGCAGTACTTC.

The V call is TRBV30, the J call TRBJ1-2; weak D call: TRBD1 (5 bases). The ends were cut back, 2 bases at V and 3 bases at J, with 13 bases in the middle. This CDR3 is 14 amino acids long. Germline assignment: CDR1 GTSNPN and CDR2 SVGIG (reference sequence). The DNA for the CDR3 is TGTGCCTGGAGTTACAGGCTCTCGGACTATGGCTACACCTTC. Translated: CAWSYRLSDYGYTF.

The chain joins TRBV6-5 to TRBJ1-6, with D unclear. Per germline, CDR1 MNHEY and CDR2 SVGAGI. Trimming took 8 bases from V and 8 from J, leaving 10 bases between them. This CDR3 is 12 amino acids long. CDR3 amino acids: CASQRLDSPLHF. For the CDR3, the DNA is TGTGCCAGCCAGCGGTTGGATTCACCCCTCCACTTT.

The chain combines TRBV10-3 with TRBJ1-2; 10 bases align to TRBD1. V trimming: 4 bases; J trimming: 7 bases; junction bases outside the gene matches: 6. Germline CDR1 ENHRY, CDR2 SYGVKD. The CDR3 covers 14 residues. CDR3 sequence: CAISGGTGVSGYTF. The CDR3 DNA follows: TGTGCCATCAGTGGAGGGACAGGGGTCTCTGGCTACACCTTC.

This chain joins TRBV30 and TRBJ2-7, with 14 nucleotides matching TRBD2. This CDR3 has 17 residues. Unmatched junction bases numbered 9, after V lost 3 bases and J lost 2 bases. Germline loops: CDR1 GTSNPN, CDR2 SVGIG (reference sequence). The chain's CDR3 is CAWSDGLAGGLTYEQYF. The CDR3 DNA reads as TGTGCCTGGAGCGATGGACTAGCGGGGGGACTGACCTACGAGCAGTACTTC. The entire variable domain, with the rest obtained from reference TRBV30 and TRBJ2-7, is as follows: SQTIHQWPATLVQPVGSPLSLECTVEGTSNPNLYWYRQAAGRGLQLLFYSVGIGQISSEVPQNLSASRPQDRQFILSSKKLLLSDSGFYLCAWSDGLAGGLTYEQYFGPGTRLTVT.

A single count supports this clone. The V call is TRBV15, the J call TRBJ1-2, with a tentative D call TRBD1 (6 bases). Trimming took off 1 base at V and 2 bases at J, with 35 bases between the two ends. The CDR3 extends over 23 amino acids. CDR1 and CDR2 (germline): LNHNV, YYDKDF (reference sequence). The CDR3 sequence is CATSRASTVGAGQLATPNYGYTF. Written as DNA, the CDR3 is TGTGCCACCAGCAGAGCCTCCACCGTGGGGGCAGGGCAACTTGCCACCCCAAACTATGGCTACACCTTC.

The chain has TRBV7-2 and TRBJ1-1, with D perhaps TRBD1 (6 bases). The germline V gene has CDR1 SGHTA and CDR2 FQGNSA. CDR3 length: 15 amino acids. Trimming cost V 4 bases and J 1 base, with 13 bases left between them. CDR3 sequence (DNA): TGTGCCAGCAGCTCACTAGGGGGGGGGAACACTGAAGCTTTCTTT. This encodes CASSSLGGGNTEAFF.

This sequence joins TRBV16 and TRBJ2-6; D is possibly TRBD2 (6 bases). Germline CDR1 KGHSY, CDR2 FQNENV. This CDR3 comprises 15 residues. Trimming took 3 bases from V and 2 from J, leaving 8 bases between them. CDR3 nucleotide sequence: TGTGCCAGCAGCCACCGGGGGACTGGGGCCAACGTCCTGACTTTC. Amino acids: CASSHRGTGANVLTF. Together with reference TRBV16 and TRBJ2-6, the CDR3 gives the full variable domain: GEEVAQTPKHLVRGEGQKAKLYCAPIKGHSYVFWYQQVLKNEFKFLISFQNENVFDETGMPKERFSAKCLPNSPCSLEIQATKLEDSAVYFCASSHRGTGANVLTFGAGSRLTVL.

This clone was detected only a few times. The gene calls are TRBV2 and TRBJ1-4, with 9 bases fitting TRBD1. The J segment lost 8 bases and the V segment lost 3 bases, leaving 4 bases of the junction unmatched. The germline CDR1 and CDR2 sequences are SNHLY and FYNNEI. This CDR3 region has 14 residues. CDR3 sequence reads: CASSEDRGLEKLFF. In DNA, the CDR3 is TGTGCCAGCAGTGAGGACAGGGGCTTAGAAAAACTGTTTTTT.